This T cell receptor (beta chain) was captured in a study of blood T cell repertoires in COVID-19. For the study at large: Both acute and convalescent COVID-19 samples were obtained from the United States, Italy and Spain. Sources were T cells, B-cell-depleted T cells, or PBMCs; the material itself was cDNA or gDNA.

The CDR3 has 13 amino acids. Trimming took 0 bases from V and 5 from J, leaving 8 bases between them. The germline CDR1 and CDR2 sequences are SGHKS and YYEKEE (reference sequence). Original methodology: Nucleated cell counts were estimated from reference gene primer amplification. Repertoires were generated with immunoSEQ multiplex PCR, while TCRdb's copy carries only in-frame clones and drops some. V, J and clone size are taken as reported in that table, and D and trimming were inferred from the DNA itself. The sample carries 140,000 to 150,000 clones, more than 70% recorded once. Sample: peripheral blood. This clonotype was sampled from a man aged 55-75 years with active or convalescent COVID-19. The gene calls are TRBV5-5 and TRBJ2-5; D not resolved. The CDR3 region has the DNA TGTGCCAGCAGCTTGGCCCCCCGGGAGACCCAGTACTTC. This translates into CASSLAPRETQYF.